This TCR beta chain originates from a study of cytomegalovirus exposure and HLA in healthy donors. This PCR relied on a set of 60 Vbeta primers and 13 Jbeta primers. Assay used: immunoSEQ multiplex PCR; TCRdb lists only in-frame clones, some missing. The sample includes 150,000 to 200,000 clones, roughly 88% seen only once; the top ten take about 9.3%. V trimming: 3 bases; J trimming: 8 bases; junction bases outside the gene matches: 6. In germline, CDR1 is LNHDA, CDR2 SQIVND (reference sequence). The CDR3 covers 13 residues. The origin of this receptor is a man aged 18 to 30 in good health and CMV-seropositive. Sequencing was carried out using PBMCs. The rearrangement joins TRBV19 to TRBJ1-2, with 7 bases fitting TRBD1. In nucleotides, the CDR3 is TGTGCCAGTAGTATCAGCCAGGGGGGAGGCTACACCTTC. Encoded protein: CASSISQGGGYTF.